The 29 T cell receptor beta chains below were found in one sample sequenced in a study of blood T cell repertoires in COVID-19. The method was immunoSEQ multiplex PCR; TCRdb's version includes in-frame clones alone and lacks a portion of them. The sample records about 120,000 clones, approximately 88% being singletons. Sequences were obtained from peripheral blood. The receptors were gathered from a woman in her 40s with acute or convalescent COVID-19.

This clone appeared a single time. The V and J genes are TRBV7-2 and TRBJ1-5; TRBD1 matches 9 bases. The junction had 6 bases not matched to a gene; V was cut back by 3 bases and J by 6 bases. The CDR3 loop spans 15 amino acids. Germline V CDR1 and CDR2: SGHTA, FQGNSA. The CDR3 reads CASSLGGQGVQPQHF. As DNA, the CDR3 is TGTGCCAGCAGCTTGGGGGGACAGGGAGTTCAGCCCCAGCATTTT.

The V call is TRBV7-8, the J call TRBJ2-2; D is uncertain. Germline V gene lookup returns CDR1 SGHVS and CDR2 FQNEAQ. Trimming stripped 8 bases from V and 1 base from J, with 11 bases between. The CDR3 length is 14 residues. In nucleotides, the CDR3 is TGTGCCAGCGGTGTGGAGCAGAACACCGGGGAGCTGTTTTTT. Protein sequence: CASGVEQNTGELFF.

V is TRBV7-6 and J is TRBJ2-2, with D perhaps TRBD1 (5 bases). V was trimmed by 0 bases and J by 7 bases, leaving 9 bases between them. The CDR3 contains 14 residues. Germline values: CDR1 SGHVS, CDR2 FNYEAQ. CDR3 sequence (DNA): TGTGCCAGCAGCTTAGCAGGGGCTGACGGGGAGCTGTTTTTT. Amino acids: CASSLAGADGELFF.

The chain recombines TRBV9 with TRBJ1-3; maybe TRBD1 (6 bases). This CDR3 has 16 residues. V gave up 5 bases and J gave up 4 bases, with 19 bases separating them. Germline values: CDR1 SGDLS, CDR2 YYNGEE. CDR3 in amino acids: CASSDTGGLGGNTIYF. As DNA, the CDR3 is TGTGCCAGCAGTGATACGGGGGGCCTAGGCGGAAACACCATATATTTT.

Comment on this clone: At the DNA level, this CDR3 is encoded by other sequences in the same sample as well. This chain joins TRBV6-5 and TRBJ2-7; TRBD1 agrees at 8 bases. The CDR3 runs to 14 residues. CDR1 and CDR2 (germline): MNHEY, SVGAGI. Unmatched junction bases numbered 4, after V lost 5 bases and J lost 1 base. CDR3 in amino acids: CASSRTGTSYEQYF. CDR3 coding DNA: TGTGCCAGCAGTCGGACAGGGACTTCCTACGAGCAGTACTTC.

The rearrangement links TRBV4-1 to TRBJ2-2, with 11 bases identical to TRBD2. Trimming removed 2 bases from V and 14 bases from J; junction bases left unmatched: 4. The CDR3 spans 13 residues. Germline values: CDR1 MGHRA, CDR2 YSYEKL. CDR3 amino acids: CASSQTGTSGLFF. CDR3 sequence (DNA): TGCGCCAGCAGCCAAACCGGGACTAGCGGCCTGTTTTTT.

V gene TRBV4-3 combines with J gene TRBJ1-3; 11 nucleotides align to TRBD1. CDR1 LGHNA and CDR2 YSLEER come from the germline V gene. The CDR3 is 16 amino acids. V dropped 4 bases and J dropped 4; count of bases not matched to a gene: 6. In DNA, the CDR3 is TGCGCCAGCAGCCTTGGGACAGGGGGTCCCGGAAACACCATATATTTT. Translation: CASSLGTGGPGNTIYF.

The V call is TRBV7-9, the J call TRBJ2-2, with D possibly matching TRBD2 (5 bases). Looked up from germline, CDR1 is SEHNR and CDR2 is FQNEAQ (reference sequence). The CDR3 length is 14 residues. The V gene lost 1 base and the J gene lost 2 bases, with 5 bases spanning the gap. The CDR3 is CASSLGLNTGELFF. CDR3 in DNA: TGTGCCAGCAGCTTAGGACTAAACACCGGGGAGCTGTTTTTT.

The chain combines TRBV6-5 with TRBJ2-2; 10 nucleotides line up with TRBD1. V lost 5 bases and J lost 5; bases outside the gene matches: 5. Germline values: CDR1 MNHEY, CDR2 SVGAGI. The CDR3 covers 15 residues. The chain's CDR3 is CASSPDRGQTGELFF. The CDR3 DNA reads TGTGCCAGCAGTCCTGACAGGGGGCAGACCGGGGAGCTGTTTTTT.

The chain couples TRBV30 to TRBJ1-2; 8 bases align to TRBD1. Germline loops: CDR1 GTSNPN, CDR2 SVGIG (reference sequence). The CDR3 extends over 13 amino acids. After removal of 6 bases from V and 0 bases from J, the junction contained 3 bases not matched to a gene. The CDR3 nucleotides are TGTGCCTGCCTGACAGGGGCTAACTATGGCTACACCTTC. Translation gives CACLTGANYGYTF.

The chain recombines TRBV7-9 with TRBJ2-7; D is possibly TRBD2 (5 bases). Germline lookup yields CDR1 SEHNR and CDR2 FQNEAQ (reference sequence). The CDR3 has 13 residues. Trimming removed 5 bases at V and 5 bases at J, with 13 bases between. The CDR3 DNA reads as TGTGCCAGCAGCGGAAGGGAGACGGACGAGCAGTACTTC. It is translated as CASSGRETDEQYF.

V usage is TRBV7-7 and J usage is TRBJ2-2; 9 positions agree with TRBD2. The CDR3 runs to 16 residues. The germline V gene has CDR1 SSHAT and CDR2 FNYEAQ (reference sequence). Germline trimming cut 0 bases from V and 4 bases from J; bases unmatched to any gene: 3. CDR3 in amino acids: CASSLALAGTTGELFF. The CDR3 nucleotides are TGTGCCAGCAGCTTAGCCCTAGCGGGGACCACCGGGGAGCTGTTTTTT.

CDR3 nucleotide sequence: TGTGCCAGCAGCTTAAGGGTCGGCAGGGGGAATGGCTACACCTTC. The encoded protein is CASSLRVGRGNGYTF. This chain uses TRBV7-2 with TRBJ1-2; the match to TRBD1 covers 7 bases. V shed 2 bases and J 6 bases; nucleotides not matched to a gene: 9. Germline V CDR1 and CDR2: SGHTA, FQGNSA. CDR3 length equals 15 residues.

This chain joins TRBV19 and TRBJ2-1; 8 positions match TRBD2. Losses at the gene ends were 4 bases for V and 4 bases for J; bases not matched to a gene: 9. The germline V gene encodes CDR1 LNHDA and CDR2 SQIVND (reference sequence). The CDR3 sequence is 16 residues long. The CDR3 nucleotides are TGTGCCAGTAGTAGGTTAGCGGGGACAATTTACAATGAGCAGTTCTTC. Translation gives CASSRLAGTIYNEQFF.

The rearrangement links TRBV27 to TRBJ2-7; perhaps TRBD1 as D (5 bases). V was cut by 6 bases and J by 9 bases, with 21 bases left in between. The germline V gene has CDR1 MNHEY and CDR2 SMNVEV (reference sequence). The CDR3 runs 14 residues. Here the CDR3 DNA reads TGTGCCAGCAGCCCCCTACCCAGGGCCGGTGTGCAGTACTTC. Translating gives CASSPLPRAGVQYF.

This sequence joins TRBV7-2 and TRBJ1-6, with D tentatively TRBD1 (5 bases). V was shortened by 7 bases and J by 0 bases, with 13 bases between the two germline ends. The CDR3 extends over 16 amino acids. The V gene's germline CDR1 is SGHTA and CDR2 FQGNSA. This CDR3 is CASTWDGSSYNSPLHF. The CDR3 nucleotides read TGTGCCAGCACCTGGGACGGGAGCTCCTATAATTCACCCCTCCACTTT.

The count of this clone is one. The CDR3 reads CASTHRGKNTEAFF. In DNA, the CDR3 is TGCGCCAGCACCCACAGGGGGAAGAACACTGAAGCTTTCTTT. The rearrangement uses TRBV23-1 and TRBJ1-1; 8 bases are shared with TRBD1. TRBV23-1 falls under the ORF class, with uncertain function. Trimming at V came to 7 bases and at J to 1 base, leaving 5 bases not matched to a gene. This CDR3 has 14 amino acids.

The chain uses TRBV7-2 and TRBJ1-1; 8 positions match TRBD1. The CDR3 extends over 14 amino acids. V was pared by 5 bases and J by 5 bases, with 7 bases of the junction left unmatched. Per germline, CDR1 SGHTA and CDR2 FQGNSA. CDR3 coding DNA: TGTGCCAGCAGCGGACAGGGATTCGCTACTGAAGCTTTCTTT. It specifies CASSGQGFATEAFF.

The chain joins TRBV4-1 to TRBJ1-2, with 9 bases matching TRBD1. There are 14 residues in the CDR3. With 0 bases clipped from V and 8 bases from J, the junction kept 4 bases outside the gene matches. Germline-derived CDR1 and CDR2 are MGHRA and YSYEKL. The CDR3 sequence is CASSQETGGRGYTF. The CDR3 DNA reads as TGCGCCAGCAGCCAAGAAACAGGGGGCCGAGGCTACACCTTC.

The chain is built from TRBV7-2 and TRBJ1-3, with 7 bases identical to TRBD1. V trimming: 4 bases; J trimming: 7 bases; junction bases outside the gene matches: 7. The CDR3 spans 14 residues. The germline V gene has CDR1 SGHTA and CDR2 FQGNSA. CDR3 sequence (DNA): TGTGCCAGCAGCTCGGGACAGCCGGCGAACACCATATATTTT. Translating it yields CASSSGQPANTIYF.

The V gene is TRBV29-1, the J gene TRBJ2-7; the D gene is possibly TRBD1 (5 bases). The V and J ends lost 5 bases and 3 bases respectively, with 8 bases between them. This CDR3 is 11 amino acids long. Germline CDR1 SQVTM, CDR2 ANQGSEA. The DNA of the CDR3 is TGCAGCGTTATCAGGGACTACGAGCAGTACTTC. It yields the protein CSVIRDYEQYF.

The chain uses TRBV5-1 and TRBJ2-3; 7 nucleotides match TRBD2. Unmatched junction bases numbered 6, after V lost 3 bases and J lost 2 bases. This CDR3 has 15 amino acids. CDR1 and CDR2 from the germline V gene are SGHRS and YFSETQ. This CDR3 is CASSSSRGDTDTQYF. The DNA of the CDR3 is TGCGCCAGCAGCTCGTCTCGGGGGGACACAGATACGCAGTATTTT. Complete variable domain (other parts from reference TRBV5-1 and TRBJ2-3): KAGVTQTPRYLIKTRGQQVTLSCSPISGHRSVSWYQQTPGQGLQFLFEYFSETQRNKGNFPGRFSGRQFSNSRSEMNVSTLELGDSALYLCASSSSRGDTDTQYFGPGTRLTVL.

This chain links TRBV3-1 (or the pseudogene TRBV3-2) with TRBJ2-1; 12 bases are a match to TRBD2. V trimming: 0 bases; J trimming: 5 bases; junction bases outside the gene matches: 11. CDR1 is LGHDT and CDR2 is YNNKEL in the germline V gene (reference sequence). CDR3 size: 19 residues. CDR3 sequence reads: CASSQDWPSGGAVHNEQFF. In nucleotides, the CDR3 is TGTGCCAGCAGCCAAGATTGGCCTAGCGGGGGGGCGGTCCACAATGAGCAGTTCTTC.

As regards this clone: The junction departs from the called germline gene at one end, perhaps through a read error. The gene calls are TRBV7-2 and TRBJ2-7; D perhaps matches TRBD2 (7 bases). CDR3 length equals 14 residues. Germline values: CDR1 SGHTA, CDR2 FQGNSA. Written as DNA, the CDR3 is TGTGCCAGCACCTTAAACAGGGACTATTACGAGCAGTACTTC. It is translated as CASTLNRDYYEQYF.

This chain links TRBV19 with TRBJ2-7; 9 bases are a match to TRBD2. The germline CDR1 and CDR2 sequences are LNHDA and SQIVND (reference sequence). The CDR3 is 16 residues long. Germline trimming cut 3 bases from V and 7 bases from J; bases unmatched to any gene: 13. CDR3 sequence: CASSMGSGGGAKEQYF. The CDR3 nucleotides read TGTGCCAGTAGTATGGGGAGCGGCGGGGGGGCAAAAGAGCAGTACTTC.

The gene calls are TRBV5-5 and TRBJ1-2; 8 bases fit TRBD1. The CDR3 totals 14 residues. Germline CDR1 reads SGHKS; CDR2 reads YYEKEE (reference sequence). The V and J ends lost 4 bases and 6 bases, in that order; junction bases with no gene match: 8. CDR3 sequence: CASSLGQGWDGYTF. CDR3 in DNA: TGTGCCAGCAGCCTAGGACAGGGCTGGGATGGCTACACCTTC.

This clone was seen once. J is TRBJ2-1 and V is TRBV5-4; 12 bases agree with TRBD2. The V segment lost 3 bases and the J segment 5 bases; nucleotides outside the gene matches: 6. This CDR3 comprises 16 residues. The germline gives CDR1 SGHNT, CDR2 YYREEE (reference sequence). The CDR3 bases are TGTGCCAGCAGCTCCACTAGCGGGGGGTTTCACAATGAGCAGTTCTTC. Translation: CASSSTSGGFHNEQFF. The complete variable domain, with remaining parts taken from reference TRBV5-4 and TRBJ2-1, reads ETGVTQSPTHLIKTRGQQVTLRCSSQSGHNTVSWYQQALGQGPQFIFQYYREEENGRGNFPPRFSGLQFPNYSSELNVNALELDDSALYLCASSSTSGGFHNEQFFGPGTRLTVL.

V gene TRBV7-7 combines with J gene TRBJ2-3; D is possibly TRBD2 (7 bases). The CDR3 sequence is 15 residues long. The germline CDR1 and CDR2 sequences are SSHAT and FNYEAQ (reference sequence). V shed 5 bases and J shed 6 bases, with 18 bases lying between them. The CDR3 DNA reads TGTGCCAGCAGCCAGGTGGGGGGGCCGGCGGATACGCAGTATTTT. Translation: CASSQVGGPADTQYF.

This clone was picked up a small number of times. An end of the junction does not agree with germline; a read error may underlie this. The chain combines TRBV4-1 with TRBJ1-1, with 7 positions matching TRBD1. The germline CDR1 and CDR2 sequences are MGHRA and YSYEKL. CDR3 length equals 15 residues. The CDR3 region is CASSEDRAMNTEAFF. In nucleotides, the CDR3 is TGCGCCAGCAGCGAAGACAGGGCCATGAACACTGAAGCTTTCTTT.